The 11 T cell receptor beta chains below were found in one sample sequenced in a study of spatial heterogeneity in lung cancer. General observations from the study: Counts of expanded intratumoral alpha and beta TCRs tracked tumor mutation counts.

These receptors are not linked to any known antigen. Regarding time point: sample taken at primary tumor resection. TCRdb re-analysed the 5' RACE reads in MiXCR, keeping a single row per CDR3 protein. The sample yields 8,700 or so distinct CDR3 sequences, 14% seen once. The input for sequencing was lung tumor tissue, taken at surgery. The receptors originated from a male donor with early-stage non-small cell lung cancer.

This clonotype was recorded at least ten times. This chain joins TRBV2 and TRBJ2-2, with D possibly matching TRBD1 (6 bases). The V gene's germline CDR1 is SNHLY and CDR2 FYNNEI. There are 13 residues in the CDR3. With 6 bases removed from V and 4 bases from J, the gap between germline ends came to 9 bases. The CDR3 DNA reads as TGTGCCAGCAGCGAGGACAGCACCGGGGAGCTGTTTTTT. This gives the protein CASSEDSTGELFF. Full variable domain (rest looked up from reference TRBV2 and TRBJ2-2): EPEVTQTPSHQVTQMGQEVILRCVPISNHLYFYWYRQILGQKVEFLVSFYNNEISEKSEIFDDQFSVERPDGSNFTLKIRSTKLEDSAMYFCASSEDSTGELFFGEGSRLTVL.

This clonotype was picked up many times. The chain is built from TRBV20-1 and TRBJ2-1; D uncertain. The V gene's germline CDR1 is DFQATT and CDR2 SNEGSKA (reference sequence). The CDR3 has 12 amino acids. V lost 6 bases to trimming and J lost 7 bases, with 13 bases between them. CDR3 residues: CSAKDFLNEQFF. CDR3 nucleotide sequence: TGCAGTGCCAAAGATTTCCTAAATGAGCAGTTCTTC.

V usage is TRBV28 and J usage is TRBJ2-5; 10 positions match TRBD1. The CDR3 extends over 15 amino acids. V was clipped by 7 bases and J by 11 bases; unmatched bases: 16. Germline lookup yields CDR1 MDHEN and CDR2 SYDVKM. In nucleotides, the CDR3 is TGTGCCAGCAACGAACCGGGACAGGGGCCACGACCTCAGTACTTC. Its protein is CASNEPGQGPRPQYF.

This clonotype was seen many times. The chain employs TRBV5-1 and TRBJ2-7, with TRBD1 matching over 11 bases. CDR1 SGHRS and CDR2 YFSETQ come from the germline V gene. The junction had 9 bases not matched to a gene; V was cut back by 4 bases and J by 6 bases. The CDR3 is made up of 15 amino acids. The CDR3 nucleotides read TGCGCCAGCAGCCCAAATCACGGACAGGGGGCCGAGCAGTACTTC. Amino acids: CASSPNHGQGAEQYF.

This clonotype was detected many times. The chain recombines TRBV24-1 with TRBJ2-3; 13 bases are shared with TRBD2. After removal of 7 bases from V and 2 bases from J, the junction contained 5 bases not matched to a gene. Germline V gene data show CDR1 as KGHDR and CDR2 as SFDVKD. CDR3 length: 16 residues. The CDR3 bases are TGTGCCACCAGGGGACTAGCGGGAAGCCCCACAGATACGCAGTATTTT. The encoded protein is CATRGLAGSPTDTQYF.

Ten or more counts support this clonotype. This sequence joins TRBV24-1 and TRBJ1-5; the D is unclear. The germline V gene has CDR1 KGHDR and CDR2 SFDVKD. The CDR3 is 14 amino acids. V gave up 0 bases and J gave up 7 bases, with 9 bases separating them. The CDR3 region is CATSDLHVLQPQHF. The CDR3 DNA sequence: TGTGCCACCAGTGATTTGCACGTCCTCCAGCCCCAGCATTTT.

The V gene is TRBV7-2, the J gene TRBJ1-2; D may be TRBD1 (5 bases). This CDR3 spans 13 amino acids. V dropped 4 bases and J dropped 1 base, with 7 bases sitting between them. Germline CDR1 reads SGHTA; CDR2 reads FQGNSA. This CDR3 is CASSSDSNYGYTF. The CDR3 region has the DNA TGTGCCAGCAGCTCCGACAGTAACTATGGCTACACCTTC. The full variable domain, completed using reference TRBV7-2 and TRBJ1-2, is GAGVSQSPSNKVTEKGKDVELRCDPISGHTALYWYRQSLGQGLEFLIYFQGNSAPDKSGLPSDRFSAERTGGSVSTLTIQRTQQEDSAVYLCASSSDSNYGYTFGSGTRLTVV.

The sample holds many counts of this clonotype. The chain joins TRBV11-3 to TRBJ2-7, with D tentatively TRBD2 (6 bases). The CDR3 loop spans 14 amino acids. Trimming left V 6 bases short and J 3 bases short, with 15 bases between. CDR1 SGHNT and CDR2 YENEEA come from the germline V gene. In DNA, the CDR3 is TGTGCCAGCAGTCGGTCGACTAGGATCTACGAGCAGTACTTC. Protein product: CASSRSTRIYEQYF.

By proportion, this clonotype is medium-sized. The rearrangement uses TRBV29-1 and TRBJ2-5; D might be TRBD1 (5 bases). Per the germline V gene, CDR1 is SQVTM and CDR2 is ANQGSEA. The CDR3 is made up of 11 amino acids. V shed 6 bases and J shed 4 bases, with 9 bases lying between them. DNA for the CDR3: TGCAGCGTCCCAAGGGGAGAGACCCAGTACTTC. This sequence encodes CSVPRGETQYF.

At least ten counts were recorded for this clonotype. The genes are TRBV7-2 and TRBJ2-2; D gene ambiguous. Per the germline V gene, CDR1 is SGHTA and CDR2 is FQGNSA. The CDR3 runs 15 residues. V lost 3 bases and J lost 6, with 14 bases in between. This CDR3 is CASSFQLRAAGELFF. In nucleotides, the CDR3 is TGTGCCAGCAGCTTTCAACTTCGGGCGGCCGGGGAGCTGTTTTTT.

Within the sample, this clonotype is large. The chain has TRBV27 and TRBJ1-5; TRBD1 agrees at 12 bases. After removal of 6 bases from V and 7 bases from J, the junction contained 4 bases not matched to a gene. CDR1 is MNHEY and CDR2 is SMNVEV in the germline V gene (reference sequence). This CDR3 has 14 amino acids. In DNA, the CDR3 is TGTGCCAGCAGCCCCGGGACAGGGGGCCAGCCCCAGCATTTT. Residues: CASSPGTGGQPQHF.